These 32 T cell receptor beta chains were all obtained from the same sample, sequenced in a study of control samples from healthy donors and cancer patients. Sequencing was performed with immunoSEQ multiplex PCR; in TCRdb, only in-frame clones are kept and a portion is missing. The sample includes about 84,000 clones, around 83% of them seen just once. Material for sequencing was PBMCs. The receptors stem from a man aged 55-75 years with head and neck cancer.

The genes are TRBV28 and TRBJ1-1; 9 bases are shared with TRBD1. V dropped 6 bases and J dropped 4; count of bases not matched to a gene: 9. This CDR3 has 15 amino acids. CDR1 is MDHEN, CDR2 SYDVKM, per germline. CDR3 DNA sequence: TGTGCCAGCAGCTCATCCCTGACAGGGGGCACTGAAGCTTTCTTT. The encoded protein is CASSSSLTGGTEAFF.

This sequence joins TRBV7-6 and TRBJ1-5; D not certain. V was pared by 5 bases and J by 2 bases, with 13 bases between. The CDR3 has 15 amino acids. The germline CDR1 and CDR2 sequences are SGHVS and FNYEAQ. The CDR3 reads CASSATPGGNQPQHF. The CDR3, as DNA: TGTGCCAGCAGCGCCACCCCCGGCGGCAATCAGCCCCAGCATTTT.

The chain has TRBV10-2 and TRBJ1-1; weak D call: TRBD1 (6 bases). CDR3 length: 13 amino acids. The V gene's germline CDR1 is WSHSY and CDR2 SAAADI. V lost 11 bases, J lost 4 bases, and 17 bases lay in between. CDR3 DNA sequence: TGCGCCGTTCAAAGGGGGGAAGGCACTGAAGCTTTCTTT. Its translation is CAVQRGEGTEAFF.

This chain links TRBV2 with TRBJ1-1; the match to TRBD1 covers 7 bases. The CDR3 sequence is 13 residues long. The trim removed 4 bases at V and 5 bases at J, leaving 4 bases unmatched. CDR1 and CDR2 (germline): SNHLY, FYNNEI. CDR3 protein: CASSGRGRTEAFF. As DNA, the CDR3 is TGTGCCAGCAGTGGAAGGGGGCGGACTGAAGCTTTCTTT.

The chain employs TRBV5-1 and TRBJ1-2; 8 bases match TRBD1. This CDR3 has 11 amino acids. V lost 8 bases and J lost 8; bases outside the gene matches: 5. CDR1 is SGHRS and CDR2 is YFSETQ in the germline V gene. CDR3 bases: TGCGCCAGTTTGACAGGGGACGGCTACACCTTC. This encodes CASLTGDGYTF.

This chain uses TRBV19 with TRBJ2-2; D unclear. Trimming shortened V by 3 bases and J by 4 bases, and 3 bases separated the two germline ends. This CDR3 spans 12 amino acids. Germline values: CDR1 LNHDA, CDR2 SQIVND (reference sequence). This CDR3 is CASSIPTGELFF. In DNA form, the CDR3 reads TGTGCCAGTAGTATCCCCACCGGGGAGCTGTTTTTT. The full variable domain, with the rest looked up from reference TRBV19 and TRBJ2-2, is DGGITQSPKYLFRKEGQNVTLSCEQNLNHDAMYWYRQDPGQGLRLIYYSQIVNDFQKGDIAEGYSVSREKKESFPLTVTSAQKNPTAFYLCASSIPTGELFFGEGSRLTVL.

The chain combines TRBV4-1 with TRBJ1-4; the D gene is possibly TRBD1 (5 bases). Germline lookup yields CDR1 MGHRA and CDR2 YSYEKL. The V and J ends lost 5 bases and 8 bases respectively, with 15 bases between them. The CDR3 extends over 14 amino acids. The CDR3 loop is CASSLWVGTEKLFF. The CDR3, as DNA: TGCGCCAGCAGCTTGTGGGTGGGGACGGAAAAACTGTTTTTT.

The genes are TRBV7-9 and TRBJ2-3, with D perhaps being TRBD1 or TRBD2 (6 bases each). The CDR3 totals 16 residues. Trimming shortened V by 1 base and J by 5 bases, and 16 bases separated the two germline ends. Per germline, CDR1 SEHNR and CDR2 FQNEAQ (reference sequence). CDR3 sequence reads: CASSLELGGSGDTQYF. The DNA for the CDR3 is TGTGCCAGCAGCTTAGAGTTGGGGGGCTCCGGAGATACGCAGTATTTT.

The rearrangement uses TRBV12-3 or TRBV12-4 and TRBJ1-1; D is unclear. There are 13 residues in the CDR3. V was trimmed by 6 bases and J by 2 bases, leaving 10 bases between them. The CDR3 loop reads CASRLSSNTEAFF. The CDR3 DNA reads TGTGCCAGCAGACTGAGTAGCAACACTGAAGCTTTCTTT.

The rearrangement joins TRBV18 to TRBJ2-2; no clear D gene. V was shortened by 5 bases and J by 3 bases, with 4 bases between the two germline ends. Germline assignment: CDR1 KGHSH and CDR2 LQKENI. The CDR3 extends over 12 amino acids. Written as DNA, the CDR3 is TGTGCCAGCTCATCATACACCGGGGAGCTGTTTTTT. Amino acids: CASSSYTGELFF.

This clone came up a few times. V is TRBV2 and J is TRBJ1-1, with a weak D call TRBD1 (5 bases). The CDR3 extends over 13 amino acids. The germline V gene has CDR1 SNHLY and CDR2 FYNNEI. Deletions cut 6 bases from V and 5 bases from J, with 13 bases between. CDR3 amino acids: CASSLWGETEAFF. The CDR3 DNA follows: TGTGCCAGCAGCCTTTGGGGGGAGACTGAAGCTTTCTTT.

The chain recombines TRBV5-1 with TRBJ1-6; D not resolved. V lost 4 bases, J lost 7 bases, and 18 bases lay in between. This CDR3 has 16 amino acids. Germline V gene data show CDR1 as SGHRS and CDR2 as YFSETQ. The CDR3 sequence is CASSLTAGGENSPLHF. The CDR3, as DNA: TGCGCCAGCAGCCTTACGGCAGGTGGGGAAAATTCACCCCTCCACTTT.

CDR3 sequence reads: CASSVAGAYHYGYTF. CDR3 nucleotides: TGTGCCAGCAGCGTAGCCGGAGCCTACCACTATGGCTACACCTTC. This sequence joins TRBV9 and TRBJ1-2; D remains unclear. Germline V gene lookup returns CDR1 SGDLS and CDR2 YYNGEE. The CDR3 extends over 15 amino acids. The V end was cut by 0 bases, the J end by 3 bases, with 12 bases between.

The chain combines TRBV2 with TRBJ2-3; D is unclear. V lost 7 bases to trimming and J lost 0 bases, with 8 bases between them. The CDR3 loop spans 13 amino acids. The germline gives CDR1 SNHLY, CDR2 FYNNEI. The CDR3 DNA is TGTGCCAGCACGGCGGACAGCACAGATACGCAGTATTTT. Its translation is CASTADSTDTQYF. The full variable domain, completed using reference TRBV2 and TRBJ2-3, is EPEVTQTPSHQVTQMGQEVILRCVPISNHLYFYWYRQILGQKVEFLVSFYNNEISEKSEIFDDQFSVERPDGSNFTLKIRSTKLEDSAMYFCASTADSTDTQYFGPGTRLTVL.

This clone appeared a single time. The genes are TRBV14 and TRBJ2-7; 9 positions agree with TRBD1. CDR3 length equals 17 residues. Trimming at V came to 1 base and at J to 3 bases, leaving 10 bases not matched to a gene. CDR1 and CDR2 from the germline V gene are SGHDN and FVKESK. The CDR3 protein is CASSQVGSRTGDYEQYF. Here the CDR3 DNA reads TGTGCCAGCAGCCAAGTTGGATCAAGGACAGGGGACTACGAGCAGTACTTC.

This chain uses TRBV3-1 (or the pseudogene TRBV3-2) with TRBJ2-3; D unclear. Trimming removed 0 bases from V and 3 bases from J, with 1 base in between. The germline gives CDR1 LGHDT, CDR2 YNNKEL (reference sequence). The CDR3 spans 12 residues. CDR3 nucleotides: TGTGCCAGCAGCCAAGAAACAGATACGCAGTATTTT. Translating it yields CASSQETDTQYF.

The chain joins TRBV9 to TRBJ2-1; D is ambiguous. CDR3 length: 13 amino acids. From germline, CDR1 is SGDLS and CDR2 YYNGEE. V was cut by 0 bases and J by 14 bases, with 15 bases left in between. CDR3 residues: CASSVDGLGREFF. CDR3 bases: TGTGCCAGCAGCGTAGACGGGTTGGGTCGGGAGTTCTTC.

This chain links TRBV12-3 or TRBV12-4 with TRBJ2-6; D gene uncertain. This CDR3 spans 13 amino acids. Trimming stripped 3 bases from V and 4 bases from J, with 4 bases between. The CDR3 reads CASSFSGANVLTF. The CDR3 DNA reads TGTGCCAGCAGTTTTTCCGGGGCCAACGTCCTGACTTTC.

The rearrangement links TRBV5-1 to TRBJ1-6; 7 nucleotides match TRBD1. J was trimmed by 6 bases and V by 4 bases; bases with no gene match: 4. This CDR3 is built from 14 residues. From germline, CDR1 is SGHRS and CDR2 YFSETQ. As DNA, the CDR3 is TGCGCCAGCAGCCCTGGACAGGCTAATTCACCCCTCCACTTT. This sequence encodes CASSPGQANSPLHF.

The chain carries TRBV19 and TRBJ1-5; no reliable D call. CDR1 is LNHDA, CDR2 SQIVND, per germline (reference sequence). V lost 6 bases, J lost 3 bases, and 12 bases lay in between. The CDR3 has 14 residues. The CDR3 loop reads CASRWQQHNQPQHF. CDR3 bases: TGTGCCAGTAGGTGGCAGCAACACAATCAGCCCCAGCATTTT.

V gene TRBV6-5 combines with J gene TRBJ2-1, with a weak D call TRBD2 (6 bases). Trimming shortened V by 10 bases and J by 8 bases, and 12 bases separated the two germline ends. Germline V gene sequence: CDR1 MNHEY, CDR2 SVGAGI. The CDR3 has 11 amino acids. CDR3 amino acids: CAKHPGDEQFF. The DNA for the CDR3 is TGTGCCAAACACCCGGGGGATGAGCAGTTCTTC.

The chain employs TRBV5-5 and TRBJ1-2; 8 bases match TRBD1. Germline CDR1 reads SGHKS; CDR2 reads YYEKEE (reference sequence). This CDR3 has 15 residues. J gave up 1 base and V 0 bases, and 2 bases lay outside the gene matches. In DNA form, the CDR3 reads TGTGCCAGCAGCTTGGAGACAGGGGATAACTATGGCTACACCTTC. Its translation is CASSLETGDNYGYTF.

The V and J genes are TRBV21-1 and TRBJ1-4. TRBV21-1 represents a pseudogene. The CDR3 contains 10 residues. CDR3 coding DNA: TGTGCCACCGGAGGGGAAAAACTGTTTTTT. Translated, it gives CATGGEKLFF.

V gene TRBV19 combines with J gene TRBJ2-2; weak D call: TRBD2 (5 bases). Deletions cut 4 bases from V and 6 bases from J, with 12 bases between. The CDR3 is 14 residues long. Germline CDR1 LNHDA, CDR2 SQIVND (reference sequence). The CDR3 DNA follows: TGTGCCAGTAGTACCCCAGCGGAAGCCGGGGAGCTGTTTTTT. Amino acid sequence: CASSTPAEAGELFF.

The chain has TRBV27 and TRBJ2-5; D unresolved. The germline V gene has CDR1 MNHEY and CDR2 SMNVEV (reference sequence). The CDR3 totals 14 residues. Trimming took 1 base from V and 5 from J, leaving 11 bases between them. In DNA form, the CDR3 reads TGTGCCAGCAGTTTATTCTCGGGTCGGGAGACCCAGTACTTC. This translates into CASSLFSGRETQYF.

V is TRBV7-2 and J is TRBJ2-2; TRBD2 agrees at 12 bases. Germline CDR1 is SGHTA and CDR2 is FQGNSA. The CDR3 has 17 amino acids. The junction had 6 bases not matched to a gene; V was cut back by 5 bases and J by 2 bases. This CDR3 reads CASSPTSGGLNTGELFF. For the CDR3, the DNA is TGTGCCAGCAGCCCGACTAGCGGGGGACTCAACACCGGGGAGCTGTTTTTT.

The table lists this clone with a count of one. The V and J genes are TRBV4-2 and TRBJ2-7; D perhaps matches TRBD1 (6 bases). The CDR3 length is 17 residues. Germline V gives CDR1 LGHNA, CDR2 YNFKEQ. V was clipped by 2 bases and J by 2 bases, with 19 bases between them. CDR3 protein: CASSQPPTGTKTYEQYF. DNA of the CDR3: TGTGCCAGCAGCCAACCTCCGACGGGGACAAAAACCTACGAGCAGTACTTC.

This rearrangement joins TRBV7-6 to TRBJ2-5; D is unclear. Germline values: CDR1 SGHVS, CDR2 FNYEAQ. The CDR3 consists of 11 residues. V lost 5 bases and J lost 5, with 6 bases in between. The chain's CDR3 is CASSRSETQYF. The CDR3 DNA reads TGTGCCAGCAGCCGTTCGGAGACCCAGTACTTC.

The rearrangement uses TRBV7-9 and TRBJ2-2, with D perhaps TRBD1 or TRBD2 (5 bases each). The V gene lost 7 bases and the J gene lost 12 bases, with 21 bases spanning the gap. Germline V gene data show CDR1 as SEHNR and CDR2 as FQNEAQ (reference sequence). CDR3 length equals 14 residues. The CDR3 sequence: CASTQRGEGHQLFF. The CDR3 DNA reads TGTGCCAGCACACAGAGGGGAGAAGGTCATCAGCTGTTTTTT. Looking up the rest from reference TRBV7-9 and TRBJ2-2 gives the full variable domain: DTGVSQNPRHKITKRGQNVTFRCDPISEHNRLYWYRQTLGQGPEFLTYFQNEAQLEKSRLLSDRFSAERPKGSFSTLEIQRTEQGDSAMYLCASTQRGEGHQLFFGEGSRLTVL.

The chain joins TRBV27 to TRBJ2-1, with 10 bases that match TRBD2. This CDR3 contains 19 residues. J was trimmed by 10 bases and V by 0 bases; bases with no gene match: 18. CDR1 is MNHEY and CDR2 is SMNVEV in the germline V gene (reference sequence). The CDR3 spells CASSLSVLISGRDRGEQFF. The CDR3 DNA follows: TGTGCCAGCAGTTTATCAGTACTCATAAGCGGGAGGGATCGAGGGGAGCAGTTCTTC.

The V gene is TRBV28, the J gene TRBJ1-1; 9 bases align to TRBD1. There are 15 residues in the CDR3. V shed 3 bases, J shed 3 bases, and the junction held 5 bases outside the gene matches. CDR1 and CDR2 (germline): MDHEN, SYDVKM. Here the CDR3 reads CASSFSDRGDTEAFF. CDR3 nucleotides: TGTGCCAGCAGTTTCTCCGACAGGGGGGACACTGAAGCTTTCTTT.

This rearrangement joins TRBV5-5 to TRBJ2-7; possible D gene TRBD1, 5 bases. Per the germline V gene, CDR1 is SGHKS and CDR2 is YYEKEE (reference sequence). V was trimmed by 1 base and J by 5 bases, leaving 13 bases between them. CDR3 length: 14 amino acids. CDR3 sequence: CASSLRQGPHEQYF. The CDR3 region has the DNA TGTGCCAGCAGCTTGCGCCAGGGTCCCCACGAGCAGTACTTC.